One sample yielded the 23 T cell receptor beta chains listed below, sequenced in a study of identical twins. TCRdb re-analysed the 5' RACE reads in MiXCR, keeping a single row per CDR3 protein. The table shows approximately 550,000 distinct CDR3 sequences, with 20% to 25% occurring only once. This sample also appeared in a second study, on yellow fever vaccine responses in identical twins.

The sequenced sample consisted of CD4+ T cells sorted from blood. These receptors were taken from a woman between 18 and 29 years old in good health.

The chain employs TRBV11-2 and TRBJ2-3; tentative D call: TRBD1 (6 bases). The V gene lost 0 bases and the J gene lost 4 bases, with 14 bases spanning the gap. The length of the CDR3 is 16 residues. Germline CDR1 reads SGHAT; CDR2 reads FQNNGV. The CDR3 region has the DNA TGTGCCAGCAGCTTAGAACCGCGAGGGGGAGCAGATACGCAGTATTTT. Translated, it gives CASSLEPRGGADTQYF.

In this sample, this clonotype turned up a few times. This chain connects TRBV27 to TRBJ2-7, with 7 bases lining up with TRBD1. V dropped 5 bases and J dropped 2; count of bases not matched to a gene: 6. CDR1 and CDR2 from the germline V gene are MNHEY and SMNVEV (reference sequence). CDR3 length equals 14 residues. DNA of the CDR3: TGTGCCAGCAGTCCACGACAGGGAACCTACGAGCAGTACGTC. This gives the protein CASSPRQGTYEQYV.

This clonotype was seen repeatedly, ten times or more. The chain is built from TRBV7-9 and TRBJ1-1; no clear D. Germline V gene data show CDR1 as SEHNR and CDR2 as FQNEAQ (reference sequence). This CDR3 is built from 11 residues. The germline V and J ends were trimmed by 3 bases and 5 bases, with 4 bases remaining between them. The CDR3 DNA reads as TGTGCCAGCAGCTTCTTTACTGAAGCTTTCTTT. This translates into CASSFFTEAFF.

V usage is TRBV5-1 and J usage is TRBJ2-3; D not resolved. CDR1 SGHRS and CDR2 YFSETQ come from the germline V gene. The CDR3 runs 16 residues. The germline V and J ends were trimmed by 1 base and 3 bases, with 15 bases remaining between them. Here the CDR3 DNA reads TGCGCCAGCAGCTTGAGAGGCCCCGATGCGACAGATACGCAGTATTTT. Its translation: CASSLRGPDATDTQYF.

The chain couples TRBV6-1 to TRBJ2-1; TRBD2 aligns across 14 bases. The V and J ends lost 4 bases and 13 bases, in that order; junction bases with no gene match: 9. Germline CDR1 and CDR2: MNHNS and SASEGT. This CDR3 is 15 amino acids long. CDR3 sequence: CASSGGTSGSRGQFF. The CDR3 nucleotides read TGTGCCAGCAGTGGCGGGACTAGCGGGAGCCGGGGACAGTTCTTC.

There are a few counts of this clonotype. The rearrangement links TRBV6-1 to TRBJ1-5; D is uncertain. Germline values: CDR1 MNHNS, CDR2 SASEGT. The CDR3 is made up of 14 amino acids. V lost 6 bases and J lost 0, with 9 bases in between. CDR3 protein: CASRNHGSNQPQHF. CDR3 nucleotide sequence: TGTGCCAGCAGAAACCACGGTAGCAATCAGCCCCAGCATTTT.

This clonotype is termed medium-sized. This chain links TRBV12-3 or TRBV12-4 with TRBJ2-2, with a possible D match to TRBD1 (5 bases). V lost 7 bases, J lost 5 bases, and 11 bases lay in between. The CDR3 runs 13 residues. The CDR3 bases are TGTGCCAGCAATACCCAGGGTACCGGGGAGCTGTTTTTT. Encoded protein: CASNTQGTGELFF.

V usage is TRBV11-2 and J usage is TRBJ1-4; D unresolved. V was clipped by 1 base and J by 5 bases, with 5 bases between them. The CDR3 spans 13 residues. Germline V gene lookup returns CDR1 SGHAT and CDR2 FQNNGV. This CDR3 is CASSLAGNEKLFF. In DNA, the CDR3 is TGTGCCAGCAGCTTAGCTGGGAATGAAAAACTGTTTTTT.

The gene calls are TRBV5-1 and TRBJ2-2; TRBD1 matches 8 bases. The germline gives CDR1 SGHRS, CDR2 YFSETQ. CDR3 length: 17 amino acids. The J segment lost 6 bases and the V segment lost 4 bases, leaving 14 bases of the junction unmatched. The CDR3 region has the DNA TGCGCCAGCAGCCAACTTTCGGGACAGGACTTGGCCGGGGAGCTGTTTTTT. It codes for CASSQLSGQDLAGELFF. The whole variable domain, remainder taken from reference TRBV5-1 and TRBJ2-2, is KAGVTQTPRYLIKTRGQQVTLSCSPISGHRSVSWYQQTPGQGLQFLFEYFSETQRNKGNFPGRFSGRQFSNSRSEMNVSTLELGDSALYLCASSQLSGQDLAGELFFGEGSRLTVL.

This clonotype has only a few counts. The chain joins TRBV9 to TRBJ2-1; tentatively, D is TRBD2 (5 bases). V was shortened by 1 base and J by 9 bases, with 14 bases between the two germline ends. The CDR3 is 14 residues long. Germline assignment: CDR1 SGDLS and CDR2 YYNGEE. In DNA form, the CDR3 reads TGTGCCAGCAGCGTATCAACTTCGGCGGGTGAGCAGTTCTTC. As protein: CASSVSTSAGEQFF.

V is TRBV7-3 and J is TRBJ2-1; 7 bases fit TRBD2. The germline V gene encodes CDR1 SGHTA and CDR2 FQGTGA. With 2 bases clipped from V and 13 bases from J, the junction kept 8 bases outside the gene matches. The CDR3 length is 13 residues. Here the CDR3 reads CASSLAGVGPQFF. The CDR3 DNA sequence: TGTGCCAGCAGCTTAGCGGGAGTTGGTCCCCAGTTCTTC.

This clonotype came up a few times. The J gene is TRBJ2-1, the V gene TRBV5-1; 14 nucleotides match TRBD2. Trimming took 0 bases from V and 10 from J; bases not matched to a gene: 9. Germline V gene lookup returns CDR1 SGHRS and CDR2 YFSETQ. The CDR3 length is 17 residues. DNA of the CDR3: TGCGCCAGCAGCTTGGCGACCGGGACTAGCGGGAGTAGGGAGCAGTTCTTC. This gives the protein CASSLATGTSGSREQFF.

The CDR3 reads CASSQGLAGGLGQETQYF. The CDR3 coding sequence is TGCGCCAGCAGCCAGGGACTAGCGGGGGGGCTAGGCCAAGAGACCCAGTACTTC. The chain joins TRBV4-1 to TRBJ2-5; 16 bases align to TRBD2. Trimming cost V 3 bases and J 1 base; bases outside gene matches: 5. Looked up from germline, CDR1 is MGHRA and CDR2 is YSYEKL. The CDR3 spans 18 residues.

The table lists this clonotype with a few counts. The rearrangement joins TRBV15 to TRBJ2-1; D ambiguous. The CDR3 loop spans 15 amino acids. V was shortened by 2 bases and J by 3 bases, with 11 bases between the two germline ends. In germline, CDR1 is LNHNV, CDR2 YYDKDF (reference sequence). CDR3: CATSRRFTNYNEQFF. The CDR3 coding sequence is TGTGCCACCAGCAGAAGGTTTACCAACTACAATGAGCAGTTCTTC.

This clonotype has at least ten counts. J is TRBJ2-1 and V is TRBV5-1, with a tentative D call TRBD2 (5 bases). Germline loops: CDR1 SGHRS, CDR2 YFSETQ. Trimming stripped 2 bases from V and 10 bases from J, with 25 bases between. This CDR3 spans 17 amino acids. CDR3 DNA sequence: TGCGCCAGCAGCTTTCCCCCGTTCGGAGCGCTCGGAGGAGAGCAGTTCTTC. The encoded protein is CASSFPPFGALGGEQFF.

This clonotype was counted at least ten times. This rearrangement joins TRBV28 to TRBJ2-4, with 8 bases that match TRBD1. V shed 4 bases, J shed 7 bases, and the junction held 6 bases outside the gene matches. CDR3 size: 14 residues. From germline, CDR1 is MDHEN and CDR2 SYDVKM. CDR3 coding DNA: TGTGCCAGCAGTTCTCGGACAGGGAGGAACATTCAGTACTTC. Encoded protein: CASSSRTGRNIQYF.

CDR3 DNA sequence: TGCAGTGCTAGAGAATTTGGGGACCATGCGGGGGGAGATACGCAGTATTTT. This translates into CSAREFGDHAGGDTQYF. The J gene is TRBJ2-3, the V gene TRBV20-1; the match to TRBD2 covers 8 bases. Germline V gives CDR1 DFQATT, CDR2 SNEGSKA (reference sequence). The CDR3 contains 17 residues. J gave up 5 bases and V 0 bases, and 13 bases lay outside the gene matches.

There are a few counts of this clonotype. This chain connects TRBV12-5 to TRBJ2-7; a possible D gene is TRBD1 (5 bases). Germline CDR1 and CDR2: LGHNT and FRNRAP. V was clipped by 4 bases and J by 4 bases, with 17 bases between them. The CDR3 loop spans 15 amino acids. The CDR3 DNA sequence: TGTGCTAGTGGTTCAGGACCCAAGGGGAATTACGAGCAGTACTTC. Protein: CASGSGPKGNYEQYF.

The chain has TRBV20-1 and TRBJ2-7; 8 nucleotides align to TRBD1. Trimming took 0 bases from V and 0 from J; bases not matched to a gene: 7. Germline V gene data show CDR1 as DFQATT and CDR2 as SNEGSKA (reference sequence). The CDR3 runs to 16 residues. Here the CDR3 DNA reads TGCAGTGCTAGAGAGTATAGGACAGGGAGCTCCTACGAGCAGTACTTC. This codes for CSAREYRTGSSYEQYF.

This clonotype was seen a few times. This chain joins TRBV10-3 and TRBJ1-1; perhaps TRBD1 as D (5 bases). The CDR3 has 15 amino acids. Per the germline V gene, CDR1 is ENHRY and CDR2 is SYGVKD. Trimming left V 4 bases short and J 5 bases short, with 17 bases between. In nucleotides, the CDR3 is TGTGCCATCAGTGTAGGCGGGTTATGGGGGACTGAAGCTTTCTTT. Protein product: CAISVGGLWGTEAFF.

This clonotype came up a few times. This chain joins TRBV7-8 and TRBJ2-3; 11 bases line up with TRBD1. CDR3 size: 17 residues. CDR1 and CDR2 from the germline V gene are SGHVS and FQNEAQ. Trimming cost V 0 bases and J 4 bases; bases outside gene matches: 6. In DNA form, the CDR3 reads TGTGCCAGCAGCTTAGCGTCGGGGGGACAGGGGGCAGATACGCAGTATTTT. Its protein is CASSLASGGQGADTQYF.

The rearrangement links TRBV12-3 or TRBV12-4 to TRBJ2-1; D is possibly TRBD2 (6 bases). This CDR3 spans 16 amino acids. Trimming removed 8 bases from V and 4 bases from J, with 21 bases in between. Here the CDR3 DNA reads TGTGCCAGCCAATCACTGGCGGGCGGGACGTACAATGAGCAGTTCTTC. Protein sequence: CASQSLAGGTYNEQFF.

Comment on this clonotype: A read error may be the cause here, since a much bigger clone is one base away. The chain has TRBV7-9 and TRBJ1-2; no clear D. Germline assignment: CDR1 SEHNR and CDR2 FQNEAQ (reference sequence). Trimming took off 5 bases at V and 0 bases at J, with 10 bases between the two ends. This CDR3 has 14 amino acids. The CDR3 region is CASSRNTANYGYTF. CDR3 DNA: TGTGCCAGCAGCCGCAACACCGCTAACTATGGCTACACCTTC.